This T cell receptor beta chain was recovered during a study of blood T cell repertoires in COVID-19. The protocol was immunoSEQ multiplex PCR, while the TCRdb copy is restricted to in-frame clones and leaves out a portion. Of more than 250,000 clones listed, around 88% are singletons. This CDR3 has 15 amino acids. Germline V CDR1 and CDR2: MRHNA, SNTAGT. V shed 5 bases, J shed 5 bases, and the junction held 7 bases outside the gene matches. The sequence was obtained from a woman aged 40 to 50 with acute COVID-19. The chain has TRBV6-4 and TRBJ2-5, with 11 bases lining up with TRBD2. Sequencing was done on a sample of PBMCs or T cells enriched from blood (not recorded which). The chain's CDR3 is CASSSSGGLTETQYF. Written as DNA, the CDR3 is TGTGCCAGCAGTTCTAGCGGGGGGTTGACTGAGACCCAGTACTTC.